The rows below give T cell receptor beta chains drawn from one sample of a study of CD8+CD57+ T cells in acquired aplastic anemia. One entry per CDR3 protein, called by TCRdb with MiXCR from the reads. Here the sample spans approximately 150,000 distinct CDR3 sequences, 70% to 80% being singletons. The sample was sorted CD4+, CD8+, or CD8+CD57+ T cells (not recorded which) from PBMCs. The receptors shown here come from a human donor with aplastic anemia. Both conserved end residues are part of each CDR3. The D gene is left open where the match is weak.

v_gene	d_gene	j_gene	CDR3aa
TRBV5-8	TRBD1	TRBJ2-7	CASSPGQGAREQYF
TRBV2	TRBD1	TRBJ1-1	CASSEARDRVNPEAFF
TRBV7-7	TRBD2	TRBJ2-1	CASSPTSGPDREQFF
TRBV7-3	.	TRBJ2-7	CASSQSSVPYEQYF
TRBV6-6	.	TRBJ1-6	CASNTYPLGSPLHF
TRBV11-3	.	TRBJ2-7	CASSSTGDFYEQYF
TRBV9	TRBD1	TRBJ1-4	CASSTGQGAGREKLFF
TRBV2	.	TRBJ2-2	CASSDRFGELFF
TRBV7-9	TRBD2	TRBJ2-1	CASSAGLAGTTNEQFF
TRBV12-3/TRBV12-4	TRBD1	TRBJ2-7	CAISEGDREQYF
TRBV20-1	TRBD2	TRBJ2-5	CSAYRTSGLGETQYF
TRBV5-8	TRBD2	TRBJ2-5	CASSFGLAGSQETQYF
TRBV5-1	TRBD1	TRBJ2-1	CASSPLGQGPNEQFF
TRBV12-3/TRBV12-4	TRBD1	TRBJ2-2	CASSLSPGGLFF
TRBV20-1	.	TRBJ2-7	CSARHKGGPAYEQYF
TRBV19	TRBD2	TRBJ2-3	CASGTSGGTTDTQYF
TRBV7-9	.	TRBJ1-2	CASSTLTGSPNYGYTF
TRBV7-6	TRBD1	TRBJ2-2	CASSEVTGGGELFF
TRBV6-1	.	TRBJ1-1	CASQGFLGNTEAFF
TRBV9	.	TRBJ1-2	CASSGPKGENYGYTF
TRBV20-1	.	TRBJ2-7	CSAPGPSSYEQYF
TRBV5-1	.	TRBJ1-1	CASSQALGYTEAFF
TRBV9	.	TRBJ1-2	CASSVVDIAYGYTF
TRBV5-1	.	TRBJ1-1	CASSLVEGLDTEAFF
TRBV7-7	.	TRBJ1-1	CASRGHRNTEAFF
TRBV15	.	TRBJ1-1	CATSRDGEVGPNTEAFF
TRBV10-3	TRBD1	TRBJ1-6	CAISATGEGSPLHF
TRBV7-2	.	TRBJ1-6	CASSLVAGGNSPLHF
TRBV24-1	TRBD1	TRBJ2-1	CATAGPGTGYNEQFF
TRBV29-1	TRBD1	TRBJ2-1	CSVERDRGINEQFF
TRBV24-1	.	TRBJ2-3	CATSDRPPYTDTQYF
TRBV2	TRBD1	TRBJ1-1	CASSTQGDTEAFF
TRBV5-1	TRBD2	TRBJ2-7	CASSLSGGPFHEEYF
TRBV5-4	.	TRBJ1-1	CASSLESGVNTEAFF
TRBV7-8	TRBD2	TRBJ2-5	CASSPFVAGSQETQYF
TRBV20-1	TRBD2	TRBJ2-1	CSAVRLAEAINEQFF
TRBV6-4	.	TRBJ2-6	CASSDGSTGANVLTF
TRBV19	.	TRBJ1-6	CASSQGRHSPLHF
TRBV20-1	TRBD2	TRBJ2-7	CSASVSGSAGEQYF
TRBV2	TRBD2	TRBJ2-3	CASSGGLAGGRGSDTQYF
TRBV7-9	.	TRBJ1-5	CASTRLGNQPQHF
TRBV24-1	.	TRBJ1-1	CATSGSSDTPSGTEAFF
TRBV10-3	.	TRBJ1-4	CAISESIGANEKLFF
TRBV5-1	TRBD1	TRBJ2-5	CASSTGHHQETQYF
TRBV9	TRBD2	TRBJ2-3	CASSVDLERGGTDTQYF
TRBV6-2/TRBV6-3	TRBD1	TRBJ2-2	CASSRTGEAGELFF
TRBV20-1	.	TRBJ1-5	CSALLGRADNQPQHF
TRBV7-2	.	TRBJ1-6	CASSLELTPLHF
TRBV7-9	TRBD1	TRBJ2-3	CASSQGAHDTQYF
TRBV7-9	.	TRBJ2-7	CASSFDFSYEQYF
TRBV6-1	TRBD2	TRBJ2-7	CASSASGTSYEQYF
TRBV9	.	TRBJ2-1	CASSVDLYNEQFF
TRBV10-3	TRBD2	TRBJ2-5	CAISMGPAGEETQYF
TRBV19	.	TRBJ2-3	CASSIYLASDTQYF
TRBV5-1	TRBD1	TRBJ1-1	CASSLWSPGQGSFF
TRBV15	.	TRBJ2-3	CATSTGISTDTQYF
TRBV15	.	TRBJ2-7	CATSRDDAGKTSYEQCF
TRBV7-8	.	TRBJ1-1	CASSATGVNTEAFF